This record concerns one T cell receptor beta chain sequence. What it recognizes is unknown. This sample was taken from a study of early T cells in non-severe SARS-CoV-2 infection. The wider study: Investigators sequenced bulk RNA drawn from unsorted whole blood, and chains remained unpaired. Points from the study as a whole: Matches to VDJdb favored anti-spike CD8 responses and missed private and CD4 specificities.

CDR3 size: 14 residues. Trimming cost V 6 bases and J 2 bases; bases outside gene matches: 3. The germline CDR1 and CDR2 sequences are MNHEY and SVGEGT. Researchers tagged individual cDNA molecules with unique molecular identifiers. TCRdb fed the 5' RACE reads into MiXCR, producing one record per CDR3 protein. The data hold about 34,000 distinct CDR3 sequences, with more than 5% observed a single time. The chain couples TRBV6-2 or TRBV6-3 to TRBJ2-7; TRBD2 matches at 11 bases. The clonotype comes from an adult who was a healthcare worker with PCR-confirmed SARS-CoV-2 infection or an uninfected control (not recorded which). Sequencing was done on a sample of whole blood. CDR3 protein: CASSQGLAAYEQYF. The CDR3 region has the DNA TGTGCCAGCAGCCAGGGACTAGCGGCCTACGAGCAGTACTTC.